This T cell receptor (beta chain) was retrieved from a study of blood T cell repertoires in COVID-19. This clone has only one observation. The data were produced by immunoSEQ multiplex PCR, yet TCRdb's version contains in-frame clones alone and is incomplete. The data show around 88,000 clones, around nine tenths seen once. Trimming removed 0 bases at V and 0 bases at J, with 13 bases between. Germline V gene data show CDR1 as SGDLS and CDR2 as YYNGEE. The CDR3 extends over 17 amino acids. V usage is TRBV9 and J usage is TRBJ1-3; possible D gene TRBD1, 6 bases. The sample comprised peripheral blood. The sequence derives from a woman aged 80 or over with acute or convalescent COVID-19. CDR3 nucleotide sequence: TGTGCCAGCAGCGTAGCCGCCGGGACAAGCTCTGGAAACACCATATATTTT. Its translation: CASSVAAGTSSGNTIYF. Filled out from reference TRBV9 and TRBJ1-3, the complete variable domain reads DSGVTQTPKHLITATGQRVTLRCSPRSGDLSVYWYQQSLDQGLQFLIQYYNGEERAKGNILERFSAQQFPDLHSELNLSSLELGDSALYFCASSVAAGTSSGNTIYFGEGSWLTVV.